This is a list of T cell receptor beta chains from one sample in a study of T cells in Graves' hyperthyroidism and ophthalmopathy. TCRdb re-analysed the multiplex PCR reads in MiXCR, keeping a single row per CDR3 protein. Of approximately 610,000 distinct CDR3 sequences in the sample, about 14% were seen once. The sequenced sample consisted of blood. The receptor source for this set is a woman in her forties with Graves' ophthalmopathy. CDR3s include the opening cysteine and the closing phenylalanine or tryptophan. D genes are given only for firm matches. Expanded clones are given a class, and other clones once, few, many or no size at all.

j_gene: TRBJ1-2; d_gene: NA; abundance: many; v_gene: TRBV20-1; CDR3aa: CSARARGGYNYGYTF; CDR3nt: TGCAGTGCTAGAGCCCGCGGAGGGTATAACTATGGCTACACCTTC
j_gene: TRBJ2-7; d_gene: TRBD1; abundance: many; v_gene: TRBV12-3/TRBV12-4; CDR3aa: CASSKPGQGANEQYF; CDR3nt: TGTGCCAGCAGTAAACCGGGACAGGGGGCGAACGAGCAGTACTTC
j_gene: TRBJ1-1; d_gene: TRBD1; abundance: many; v_gene: TRBV15; CDR3aa: CATSSTGAATEAFF; CDR3nt: TGTGCCACCAGCAGCACAGGGGCGGCCACTGAAGCTTTCTTT
j_gene: TRBJ1-2; d_gene: NA; abundance: many; v_gene: TRBV30; CDR3aa: CAWSDAQSLIGYGYTF; CDR3nt: TGTGCCTGGAGTGATGCACAGAGCCTTATTGGCTATGGCTACACCTTC
j_gene: TRBJ2-4; d_gene: TRBD2; abundance: many; v_gene: TRBV7-2; CDR3aa: CASSRAGLAGDGAKNIQYF; CDR3nt: TGTGCCAGCAGCCGCGCGGGACTAGCGGGAGACGGGGCCAAAAACATTCAGTACTTC
j_gene: TRBJ1-1; d_gene: TRBD1; abundance: few; v_gene: TRBV7-3; CDR3aa: CASSRTGVVEAFF; CDR3nt: TGTGCCAGCAGCCGGACAGGGGTAGTTGAAGCTTTCTTT
j_gene: TRBJ2-3; d_gene: NA; abundance: many; v_gene: TRBV20-1; CDR3aa: CSAPDTVPDTQYF; CDR3nt: TGCAGTGCCCCGGACACCGTACCAGATACGCAGTATTTT
j_gene: TRBJ2-2; d_gene: TRBD2; abundance: NA; v_gene: TRBV27; CDR3aa: CASSPGTRNPTGELFF; CDR3nt: TGTGCCAGCAGCCCAGGGACTAGGAATCCCACCGGGGAGCTGTTTTTT
j_gene: TRBJ1-2; d_gene: NA; abundance: many; v_gene: TRBV28; CDR3aa: CASSTLYFSAGYTF; CDR3nt: TGTGCCAGCAGTACCCTTTACTTCTCGGCTGGCTACACCTTC
j_gene: TRBJ2-7; d_gene: TRBD2; abundance: NA; v_gene: TRBV7-2; CDR3aa: CASSLDVSGRALDF; CDR3nt: TGTGCCAGCAGCTTAGACGTTAGCGGGAGGGCCCTAGACTTC
j_gene: TRBJ2-2; d_gene: TRBD2; abundance: NA; v_gene: TRBV7-3; CDR3aa: CASSSPTSGPTGELFF; CDR3nt: TGTGCCAGCAGCTCACCTACTAGCGGTCCCACCGGGGAGCTGTTTTTT
j_gene: TRBJ1-1; d_gene: NA; abundance: NA; v_gene: TRBV6-1; CDR3aa: CASSEAASGVTEAFF; CDR3nt: TGTGCCAGCAGTGAAGCCGCAAGCGGTGTCACTGAAGCTTTCTTT
j_gene: TRBJ1-1; d_gene: NA; abundance: NA; v_gene: TRBV27; CDR3aa: CATSDPVSTEAFF; CDR3nt: TGTGCCACCAGTGACCCGGTCAGCACTGAAGCTTTCTTT
j_gene: TRBJ1-6; d_gene: TRBD1; abundance: once; v_gene: TRBV9; CDR3aa: CASSARQGLSPLHF; CDR3nt: TGTGCCAGCAGCGCCCGACAGGGGTTATCACCCCTCCACTTT
j_gene: TRBJ2-7; d_gene: TRBD1; abundance: many; v_gene: TRBV24-1; CDR3aa: CATSDLGQGAGYEQYF; CDR3nt: TGTGCCACCAGTGATTTGGGGCAGGGGGCTGGCTACGAGCAGTACTTC
j_gene: TRBJ1-1; d_gene: NA; abundance: few; v_gene: TRBV5-5; CDR3aa: CASSLQPPNTEAFF; CDR3nt: TGTGCCAGCAGCCTACAACCCCCGAACACTGAAGCTTTCTTT
j_gene: TRBJ1-2; d_gene: NA; abundance: many; v_gene: TRBV12-3/TRBV12-4; CDR3aa: CASSYGRTVNYGYTF; CDR3nt: TGTGCCAGCAGTTATGGTAGGACAGTTAACTATGGCTACACCTTC
j_gene: TRBJ2-2; d_gene: NA; abundance: few; v_gene: TRBV12-3/TRBV12-4; CDR3aa: CASSSLGSETGELFF; CDR3nt: TGTGCCAGCAGCTCACTAGGGTCGGAGACCGGGGAGCTGTTTTTT
j_gene: TRBJ1-3; d_gene: NA; abundance: few; v_gene: TRBV5-1; CDR3aa: CASGLDGDSGNTIYF; CDR3nt: TGCGCCAGTGGACTGGACGGGGACTCTGGAAACACCATATATTTT
j_gene: TRBJ2-7; d_gene: NA; abundance: NA; v_gene: TRBV5-1; CDR3aa: CASSLSVGLGSYEQYF; CDR3nt: TGCGCCAGCAGCTTGAGCGTGGGACTTGGATCCTACGAGCAGTACTTC
j_gene: TRBJ2-7; d_gene: NA; abundance: NA; v_gene: TRBV20-1; CDR3aa: CSARNREWHEQYF; CDR3nt: TGCAGTGCTAGGAACCGGGAGTGGCACGAGCAGTACTTC
j_gene: TRBJ2-7; d_gene: TRBD2; abundance: many; v_gene: TRBV15; CDR3aa: CATSRDAGTSITYEQYF; CDR3nt: TGTGCCACCAGCAGAGATGCGGGGACTAGCATCACCTACGAGCAGTACTTC
j_gene: TRBJ1-2; d_gene: NA; abundance: many; v_gene: TRBV12-5; CDR3aa: CASGSPGGDYGYTF; CDR3nt: TGTGCTAGTGGTTCCCCGGGAGGGGACTATGGCTACACCTTC
j_gene: TRBJ1-1; d_gene: TRBD1; abundance: many; v_gene: TRBV11-2; CDR3aa: CASSLQGALDTEAFF; CDR3nt: TGTGCCAGCAGCTTACAGGGGGCGCTGGACACTGAAGCTTTCTTT
j_gene: TRBJ1-6; d_gene: NA; abundance: few; v_gene: TRBV6-6; CDR3aa: CASSPAKTPLHF; CDR3nt: TGTGCCAGCAGTCCTGCCAAAACACCCCTCCACTTT
j_gene: TRBJ2-7; d_gene: NA; abundance: many; v_gene: TRBV5-1; CDR3aa: CASSLEGGRYEQYF; CDR3nt: TGCGCCAGCAGCTTGGAGGGTGGTCGCTACGAGCAGTACTTC
j_gene: TRBJ1-1; d_gene: NA; abundance: many; v_gene: TRBV12-3/TRBV12-4; CDR3aa: CASRKLEGSEAFF; CDR3nt: TGTGCCAGCAGGAAACTAGAAGGCTCTGAAGCTTTCTTT
j_gene: TRBJ2-5; d_gene: NA; abundance: many; v_gene: TRBV12-3/TRBV12-4; CDR3aa: CASSYREVGETQYF; CDR3nt: TGTGCCAGCAGTTACAGGGAGGTGGGGGAGACCCAGTACTTC
j_gene: TRBJ1-2; d_gene: NA; abundance: many; v_gene: TRBV29-1; CDR3aa: CSVARAANGYTF; CDR3nt: TGCAGCGTTGCTCGGGCAGCTAATGGCTACACCTTC
j_gene: TRBJ1-2; d_gene: TRBD1; abundance: NA; v_gene: TRBV6-5; CDR3aa: CASSYSEGAHYGYTF; CDR3nt: TGTGCCAGCAGTTACTCGGAGGGGGCCCACTATGGCTACACCTTC
j_gene: TRBJ2-2; d_gene: NA; abundance: many; v_gene: TRBV20-1; CDR3aa: CSAKGLNTGELFF; CDR3nt: TGCAGTGCTAAGGGATTAAACACCGGGGAGCTGTTTTTT
j_gene: TRBJ2-7; d_gene: NA; abundance: many; v_gene: TRBV28; CDR3aa: CASRRRPGHPIYEQYF; CDR3nt: TGTGCCAGCAGACGACGTCCGGGGCATCCGATCTACGAGCAGTACTTC
j_gene: TRBJ2-7; d_gene: NA; abundance: many; v_gene: TRBV28; CDR3aa: CASSPRGASSYEQYF; CDR3nt: TGTGCCAGCAGCCCTAGAGGGGCCAGCTCCTACGAGCAGTACTTC
j_gene: TRBJ1-5; d_gene: NA; abundance: NA; v_gene: TRBV5-6; CDR3aa: CASSTGAGVRNQPQHF; CDR3nt: TGTGCCAGCTCAACCGGGGCAGGGGTCCGCAATCAGCCCCAGCATTTT
j_gene: TRBJ1-1; d_gene: NA; abundance: NA; v_gene: TRBV19; CDR3aa: CASSDRRQGGTEAFF; CDR3nt: TGTGCCAGCAGTGATCGTAGGCAGGGTGGGACTGAAGCTTTCTTT
j_gene: TRBJ2-2; d_gene: NA; abundance: many; v_gene: TRBV29-1; CDR3aa: CSVEVFNTGELFF; CDR3nt: TGCAGCGTTGAAGTCTTTAACACCGGGGAGCTGTTTTTT
j_gene: TRBJ2-2; d_gene: TRBD1; abundance: many; v_gene: TRBV19; CDR3aa: CASRRGQGSTGELFF; CDR3nt: TGTGCCAGTAGGAGGGGACAGGGAAGCACCGGGGAGCTGTTTTTT
j_gene: TRBJ2-6; d_gene: NA; abundance: many; v_gene: TRBV6-5; CDR3aa: CASSYNSGANVLTF; CDR3nt: TGTGCCAGCAGTTACAACTCTGGGGCCAACGTCCTGACTTTC
j_gene: TRBJ1-1; d_gene: NA; abundance: few; v_gene: TRBV6-5; CDR3aa: CASSYSRTYNTEAFF; CDR3nt: TGTGCCAGCAGTTACTCTCGGACTTATAACACTGAAGCTTTCTTT
j_gene: TRBJ2-1; d_gene: TRBD2; abundance: many; v_gene: TRBV7-3; CDR3aa: CASSFDGGSSYNEQFF; CDR3nt: TGTGCCAGCAGCTTTGATGGCGGGAGCTCCTACAATGAGCAGTTCTTC